This T cell receptor (beta chain) is from a study of regulatory T cells in long-lasting Graves disease. Study-level information: Antithyroid drugs had been given to newly diagnosed Graves' patients for under 3 months.

The V and J ends lost 8 bases and 6 bases respectively, with 12 bases between them. The germline V gene encodes CDR1 SQVTM and CDR2 ANQGSEA. This CDR3 contains 11 residues. This clonotype appeared a few times. Documented time point: newly diagnosed GD, antithyroid drugs for less than 3 months. From PBMCs, RNA was extracted and then used to make the TCR library. Graves' disease diagnosis was established per American Thyroid Association guidelines. To make TCR beta libraries, researchers used iRepertoire HTBI primers and Arm-PCR of CDR3 regions. TCRdb recomputed calls from the multiplex PCR reads with MiXCR, one row per CDR3 protein. Among approximately 560,000 distinct CDR3 sequences listed, about 16% were seen once. This sample was shared with a second study, whose subject was T cells in Graves' hyperthyroidism and ophthalmopathy. From that study: Researchers barred patients who had uncontrolled infection, other autoimmune disease, pregnancy or lactation. Among clonotypes expanded in thyroid above 0.001, most were also found in blood.

This chain connects TRBV29-1 to TRBJ2-3; possibly TRBD2 for D (5 bases). Source: peripheral blood mononuclear cells (PBMCs), taken at new diagnosis, from a patient treated with antithyroid drugs. This TCR derives from a man younger than 35 with Graves disease. The CDR3: CSSTPGDTQYF. Here the CDR3 DNA reads TGCAGCTCCACTCCGGGGGATACGCAGTATTTT.